The 32 T cell receptor beta chains below were found in one sample sequenced in a study of PD-1 blockade in classical Hodgkin lymphoma. TCRdb's table, derived via immunoSEQ multiplex PCR, lists solely in-frame clones and lacks some. The sample shows more than 140,000 clones, around 84% of them seen only once. Brentuximab vedotin exposure varied among the patients, all of whom had relapsed after autologous stem cell transplantation. This sample comprised peripheral blood mononuclear cells (PBMCs), obtained before the second cycle of nivolumab. The receptor set was obtained from a human donor with classical Hodgkin lymphoma.

The chain is built from TRBV7-3 and TRBJ1-2; TRBD1 matches 7 bases. The trim removed 3 bases at V and 1 base at J, leaving 14 bases unmatched. Germline V gene data show CDR1 as SGHTA and CDR2 as FQGTGA. CDR3 length equals 18 residues. The CDR3 loop is CASSLGPGQPTSNYGYTF. CDR3 sequence (DNA): TGTGCCAGCAGCTTGGGACCGGGACAGCCCACCAGTAACTATGGCTACACCTTC.

The genes are TRBV7-9 and TRBJ1-1; D ambiguous. The CDR3 has 13 amino acids. Germline V gives CDR1 SEHNR, CDR2 FQNEAQ (reference sequence). Trimming stripped 3 bases from V and 5 bases from J, with 10 bases between. The CDR3 DNA reads as TGTGCCAGCAGCTTCGAAGGTGGGACTGAAGCTTTCTTT. Its translation: CASSFEGGTEAFF. Looking up the rest from reference TRBV7-9 and TRBJ1-1 gives the full variable domain: DTGVSQNPRHKITKRGQNVTFRCDPISEHNRLYWYRQTLGQGPEFLTYFQNEAQLEKSRLLSDRFSAERPKGSFSTLEIQRTEQGDSAMYLCASSFEGGTEAFFGQGTRLTVV.

The chain employs TRBV6-6 and TRBJ2-1; TRBD2 aligns across 12 bases. V lost 5 bases, J lost 4 bases, and 3 bases stayed unmatched. The CDR3 is 15 amino acids. Per the germline V gene, CDR1 is MNHNY and CDR2 is SVGAGI (reference sequence). This CDR3 reads CASSPSGGAYNEQFF. The CDR3 nucleotides read TGTGCCAGCAGTCCTAGCGGGGGGGCGTACAATGAGCAGTTCTTC.

The chain employs TRBV6-5 and TRBJ1-1; D gene ambiguous. V was cut by 2 bases and J by 0 bases, with 10 bases left in between. Germline-derived CDR1 and CDR2 are MNHEY and SVGAGI. The CDR3 spans 15 residues. CDR3 sequence reads: CASSYSQVMNTEAFF. CDR3 nucleotides: TGTGCCAGCAGTTACAGTCAGGTTATGAACACTGAAGCTTTCTTT.

This clone was counted only a few times. The chain links TRBV7-9 to TRBJ2-7, with 8 bases matching TRBD1. The junction had 2 bases not matched to a gene; V was cut back by 7 bases and J by 0 bases. The CDR3 covers 13 residues. Germline CDR1 and CDR2: SEHNR and FQNEAQ (reference sequence). The CDR3 bases are TGTGCCAGCATGGACAGGGCCTCCTACGAGCAGTACTTC. It translates to CASMDRASYEQYF.

Ten or more counts support this clone. The CDR3 bases are TGTGCCAGCAGCGTAGTAGGAACCGACAATGAGCAGTTCTTC. Its translation is CASSVVGTDNEQFF. The rearrangement joins TRBV9 to TRBJ2-1; D call uncertain. Germline values: CDR1 SGDLS, CDR2 YYNGEE. The CDR3 is made up of 14 amino acids. The V and J ends lost 0 bases and 5 bases respectively, with 9 bases between them. Full variable domain (rest looked up from reference TRBV9 and TRBJ2-1): DSGVTQTPKHLITATGQRVTLRCSPRSGDLSVYWYQQSLDQGLQFLIQYYNGEERAKGNILERFSAQQFPDLHSELNLSSLELGDSALYFCASSVVGTDNEQFFGPGTRLTVL.

The genes are TRBV6-5 and TRBJ2-7, with 8 bases fitting TRBD2. The CDR3 is made up of 13 amino acids. Unmatched junction bases numbered 8, after V lost 10 bases and J lost 3 bases. Germline values: CDR1 MNHEY, CDR2 SVGAGI. CDR3 coding DNA: TGTGCCACAAGTACCGGGGGGGGCTACGAGCAGTACTTC. Protein sequence: CATSTGGGYEQYF.

The V call is TRBV9, the J call TRBJ2-3; D gene uncertain. This CDR3 spans 14 amino acids. Germline assignment: CDR1 SGDLS and CDR2 YYNGEE. Trimming removed 4 bases from V and 4 bases from J, with 13 bases in between. CDR3 bases: TGTGCCAGCAGCTCCCGGGCCTCCTCAGATACGCAGTATTTT. It encodes CASSSRASSDTQYF.

There are a few counts of this clone. The same CDR3 is also encoded by other DNA sequences in this sample. The rearrangement joins TRBV6-5 to TRBJ1-5; TRBD1 aligns across 10 bases. CDR1 and CDR2 from the germline V gene are MNHEY and SVGAGI. V gave up 6 bases and J gave up 2 bases; unmatched junction bases: 4. The CDR3 sequence is 15 residues long. The CDR3 bases are TGTGCCAGCAGCCGAGGGACAGGGGGCAATCAGCCCCAGCATTTT. It translates to CASSRGTGGNQPQHF.

V is TRBV5-4 and J is TRBJ2-3; 7 positions match TRBD1. J was trimmed by 3 bases and V by 4 bases; bases with no gene match: 8. CDR3 length: 15 amino acids. CDR1 and CDR2 (germline): SGHNT, YYREEE (reference sequence). This CDR3 is CASSGGQAQTDTQYF. The CDR3 DNA sequence: TGTGCCAGCAGCGGAGGACAGGCTCAAACAGATACGCAGTATTTT.

The chain carries TRBV7-9 and TRBJ2-7; D may correspond to TRBD1 or TRBD2 (6 bases each). The CDR3 covers 16 residues. Per the germline V gene, CDR1 is SEHNR and CDR2 is FQNEAQ (reference sequence). V was cut by 8 bases and J by 3 bases, with 23 bases left in between. For the CDR3, the DNA is TGTGCCAGCGGAACCCTCGGAGGGGGAACCAACTACGAGCAGTACTTC. Translation gives CASGTLGGGTNYEQYF.

The J gene is TRBJ2-7, the V gene TRBV6-1; no definite D call. The germline gives CDR1 MNHNS, CDR2 SASEGT. V lost 2 bases and J 0 bases, leaving 14 bases between the germline ends. The CDR3 totals 16 residues. CDR3 in amino acids: CASSESSVRSSYEQYF. CDR3 DNA sequence: TGTGCCAGCAGTGAATCCTCCGTACGGTCCTCCTACGAGCAGTACTTC.

The J gene is TRBJ2-1, the V gene TRBV13, with a tentative D call TRBD2 (6 bases). Germline V gene sequence: CDR1 PRHDT, CDR2 FYEKMQ (reference sequence). Trimming pared 4 bases from V and 0 bases from J, leaving 16 bases between. CDR3 length: 17 amino acids. The CDR3 sequence is CASSYDRGDSSYNEQFF. In DNA, the CDR3 is TGTGCCAGCAGCTATGATCGCGGGGATAGCTCCTACAATGAGCAGTTCTTC.

The chain has TRBV5-6 and TRBJ2-4; D remains unclear. This CDR3 contains 14 residues. V shed 4 bases and J shed 0 bases, with 8 bases lying between them. Per the germline V gene, CDR1 is SGHDT and CDR2 is YYEEEE. CDR3 sequence: CASSILQAKNIQYF. The CDR3 coding sequence is TGTGCCAGCAGCATACTCCAAGCCAAAAACATTCAGTACTTC.

This clone was observed a few times. The chain has TRBV7-2 and TRBJ1-6; D is unresolved. The germline V gene has CDR1 SGHTA and CDR2 FQGNSA. V gave up 4 bases and J gave up 4 bases, with 5 bases separating them. The CDR3 sequence is 13 residues long. The CDR3 is CASSSGYNSPLHF. The CDR3, as DNA: TGTGCCAGCAGCTCTGGTTATAATTCACCCCTCCACTTT.

The rearrangement uses TRBV2 and TRBJ2-6; 7 bases are shared with TRBD1. From germline, CDR1 is SNHLY and CDR2 FYNNEI. The CDR3 covers 15 residues. The ends lost 2 bases at V and 2 bases at J; junction bases unmatched: 0. The DNA of the CDR3 is TGTGCCAGCAGTGAAACAGGGGCTGGGGCCAACGTCCTGACTTTC. Amino acid sequence: CASSETGAGANVLTF.

J is TRBJ1-4 and V is TRBV6-6; TRBD1 matches at 11 bases. V gave up 2 bases and J gave up 11 bases; unmatched junction bases: 4. The CDR3 consists of 14 residues. Germline V lookup: CDR1 MNHNY, CDR2 SVGAGI (reference sequence). CDR3: CASSYGDRGVKLFF. The CDR3 region has the DNA TGTGCCAGCAGTTACGGGGACAGGGGGGTGAAACTGTTTTTT.

J is TRBJ2-7 and V is TRBV12-5, with D maybe TRBD2 (5 bases). This CDR3 region has 15 residues. Germline values: CDR1 LGHNT, CDR2 FRNRAP. V lost 1 base to trimming and J lost 0 bases, with 10 bases between them. In DNA, the CDR3 is TGTGCTAGTGGTTTGGGGGCGGAGGACTCCTACGAGCAGTACTTC. Protein product: CASGLGAEDSYEQYF.

V is TRBV2 and J is TRBJ1-4; D is unresolved. CDR3 length equals 14 residues. The V gene's germline CDR1 is SNHLY and CDR2 FYNNEI. V gave up 7 bases and J gave up 5 bases, with 14 bases separating them. The CDR3 sequence: CASNGFLQNEKLFF. The CDR3 nucleotides are TGTGCCAGCAATGGGTTCCTACAGAATGAAAAACTGTTTTTT.

The chain links TRBV7-9 to TRBJ1-3, with D tentatively TRBD1 (6 bases). The CDR3 runs to 16 residues. CDR1 and CDR2 (germline): SEHNR, FQNEAQ (reference sequence). V was cut by 4 bases and J by 0 bases, with 13 bases left in between. CDR3 in amino acids: CASSSRQAHSGNTIYF. CDR3 bases: TGTGCCAGCAGCTCCCGACAGGCTCACTCTGGAAACACCATATATTTT.

This clone was observed a single time. The chain is built from TRBV19 and TRBJ2-2; a possible D gene is TRBD1 (5 bases). The germline V gene encodes CDR1 LNHDA and CDR2 SQIVND (reference sequence). V was clipped by 3 bases and J by 3 bases, with 14 bases between them. This CDR3 has 16 amino acids. CDR3 residues: CASSIRGSRYTGELFF. CDR3 DNA: TGTGCCAGTAGTATTAGGGGTTCCCGCTACACCGGGGAGCTGTTTTTT. Full variable domain (remainder filled in from reference TRBV19 and TRBJ2-2): DGGITQSPKYLFRKEGQNVTLSCEQNLNHDAMYWYRQDPGQGLRLIYYSQIVNDFQKGDIAEGYSVSREKKESFPLTVTSAQKNPTAFYLCASSIRGSRYTGELFFGEGSRLTVL.

J is TRBJ2-7 and V is TRBV28; TRBD1 might be the D (6 bases). V was trimmed by 5 bases and J by 3 bases, leaving 11 bases between them. CDR1 and CDR2 (germline): MDHEN, SYDVKM. The CDR3 runs to 13 residues. DNA for the CDR3: TGTGCCAGCAGTAGGACAGCGTTCTACGAGCAGTACTTC. This sequence encodes CASSRTAFYEQYF.

The chain combines TRBV14 with TRBJ2-5, with D possibly TRBD1 on 6 matching bases. V was clipped by 0 bases and J by 1 base, with 9 bases between them. The CDR3 is 15 residues long. CDR1 SGHDN and CDR2 FVKESK come from the germline V gene. CDR3 sequence: CASSQDWGPQETQYF. The CDR3 region has the DNA TGTGCCAGCAGCCAAGACTGGGGGCCCCAAGAGACCCAGTACTTC.

CDR3 coding DNA: TGTGCCAGCAGCGTAGGTGTGATCGATCAGCCCCAGCATTTT. It specifies CASSVGVIDQPQHF. The rearrangement joins TRBV9 to TRBJ1-5; D gene uncertain. The CDR3 totals 14 residues. Germline lookup yields CDR1 SGDLS and CDR2 YYNGEE. The V end lost 0 bases, the J end lost 5 bases, and 9 bases lay between the germline ends.

The V and J genes are TRBV10-3 and TRBJ2-7, with 10 positions matching TRBD1. J gave up 4 bases and V 2 bases, and 2 bases lay outside the gene matches. Germline lookup yields CDR1 ENHRY and CDR2 SYGVKD. This CDR3 contains 14 residues. The CDR3 protein is CAISEGTGEYEQYF. The CDR3 DNA reads TGTGCCATCAGTGAGGGGACAGGGGAATACGAGCAGTACTTC.

The chain combines TRBV28 with TRBJ1-2; D gene ambiguous. Germline assignment: CDR1 MDHEN and CDR2 SYDVKM. The V end lost 5 bases, the J end lost 6 bases, and 7 bases lay between the germline ends. The CDR3 spans 11 residues. The CDR3 reads CASSRRDGYTF. CDR3 nucleotide sequence: TGTGCCAGCAGTCGTAGAGATGGCTACACCTTC.

The chain recombines TRBV5-1 with TRBJ1-4; TRBD1 matches 7 bases. The CDR3 extends over 15 amino acids. V lost 2 bases to trimming and J lost 5 bases; unmatched junction nucleotides: 6. Looked up from germline, CDR1 is SGHRS and CDR2 is YFSETQ. The CDR3 loop reads CASSFAGTENEKLFF. The CDR3 DNA reads as TGCGCCAGCAGCTTCGCCGGGACAGAAAATGAAAAACTGTTTTTT.

The chain is built from TRBV2 and TRBJ1-1; 7 bases align to TRBD1. Germline V CDR1 and CDR2: SNHLY, FYNNEI. V lost 4 bases, J lost 13 bases, and 9 bases stayed unmatched. CDR3 length equals 12 residues. CDR3 residues: CASSATGRLGFF. CDR3 in DNA: TGTGCCAGCAGTGCGACAGGGAGGTTGGGTTTCTTT.

This clone has only one observation. V usage is TRBV27 and J usage is TRBJ2-2, with 9 positions matching TRBD1. The CDR3 extends over 15 amino acids. Germline CDR1 reads MNHEY; CDR2 reads SMNVEV (reference sequence). Trimming took 6 bases from V and 0 from J; bases not matched to a gene: 2. The CDR3 DNA sequence: TGTGCCAGCAGACGGACAGGGGCGAACACCGGGGAGCTGTTTTTT. Translating gives CASRRTGANTGELFF.

V usage is TRBV5-1 and J usage is TRBJ2-6; D is tentatively TRBD1 or TRBD2 (5 bases each). The CDR3 contains 15 residues. In germline, CDR1 is SGHRS, CDR2 YFSETQ. V gave up 3 bases and J gave up 0 bases, with 7 bases separating them. CDR3 in amino acids: CASSSGGSGANVLTF. The CDR3 DNA reads TGCGCCAGCAGCTCTGGGGGCTCTGGGGCCAACGTCCTGACTTTC.

The rearrangement joins TRBV4-2 to TRBJ1-4; TRBD1 matches 9 bases. Germline V gene data show CDR1 as LGHNA and CDR2 as YNFKEQ. V gave up 0 bases and J gave up 0 bases; unmatched junction bases: 5. CDR3 length equals 18 residues. The DNA of the CDR3 is TGTGCCAGCAGCCAAGAAACGGACAGGGGTACAACTAATGAAAAACTGTTTTTT. Translating gives CASSQETDRGTTNEKLFF.

V is TRBV7-2 and J is TRBJ2-2; D perhaps matches TRBD1 (6 bases). Germline assignment: CDR1 SGHTA and CDR2 FQGNSA. V gave up 5 bases and J gave up 4 bases, with 14 bases separating them. The CDR3 spans 15 residues. The CDR3, as DNA: TGTGCCAGCAGCCTATTACAGGGATTCACCGGGGAGCTGTTTTTT. Amino acids: CASSLLQGFTGELFF. The variable domain in full, completed from reference TRBV7-2 and TRBJ2-2, reads GAGVSQSPSNKVTEKGKDVELRCDPISGHTALYWYRQSLGQGLEFLIYFQGNSAPDKSGLPSDRFSAERTGGSVSTLTIQRTQQEDSAVYLCASSLLQGFTGELFFGEGSRLTVL.